This T cell receptor beta chain was identified during a study of beta chain features in type 1 diabetes. Expressed TCRB transcripts were sequenced after all isolated RNA was converted to cDNA. The method was immunoSEQ multiplex PCR; TCRdb's version includes in-frame clones alone and lacks a portion of them. The sample consists of approximately 160,000 clones, approximately 8.1% of them appearing once. The sequence derives from a man between 18 and 29 years old in good health. Material for sequencing was central memory CD4+ T cells from blood.

The CDR3 sequence: CSVAGQVGQPQHF. CDR3 sequence (DNA): TGCAGCGTGGCGGGACAGGTAGGTCAGCCCCAGCATTTT. This chain uses TRBV29-1 with TRBJ1-5; 8 positions match TRBD1. Germline values: CDR1 SQVTM, CDR2 ANQGSEA. The V and J ends lost 6 bases and 6 bases, in that order; junction bases with no gene match: 7. This CDR3 comprises 13 residues.